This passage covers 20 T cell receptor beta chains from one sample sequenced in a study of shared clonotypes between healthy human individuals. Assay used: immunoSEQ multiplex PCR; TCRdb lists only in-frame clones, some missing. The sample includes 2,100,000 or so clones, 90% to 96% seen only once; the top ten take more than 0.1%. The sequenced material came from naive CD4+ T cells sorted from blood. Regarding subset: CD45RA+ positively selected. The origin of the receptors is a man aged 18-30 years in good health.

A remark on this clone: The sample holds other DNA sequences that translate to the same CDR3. The CDR3 coding sequence is TGTGCCAGCAGTTACTCGACTCAGGGAAATTCACCCCTCCACTTT. Encoded protein: CASSYSTQGNSPLHF. The chain recombines TRBV6-5 with TRBJ1-6, with D tentatively TRBD1 (5 bases). Trimming left V 0 bases short and J 7 bases short, with 10 bases between. Germline V lookup: CDR1 MNHEY, CDR2 SVGAGI. The CDR3 runs 15 residues.

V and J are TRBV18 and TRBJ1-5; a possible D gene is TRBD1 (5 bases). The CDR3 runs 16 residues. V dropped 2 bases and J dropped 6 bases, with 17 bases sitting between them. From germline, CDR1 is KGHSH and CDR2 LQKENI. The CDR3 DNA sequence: TGTGCCAGCTCACCAGCCCCGGGAGGGGCGGGTCAGCCCCAGCATTTT. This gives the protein CASSPAPGGAGQPQHF. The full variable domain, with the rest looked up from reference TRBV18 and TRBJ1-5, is NAGVMQNPRHLVRRRGQEARLRCSPMKGHSHVYWYRQLPEEGLKFMVYLQKENIIDESGMPKERFSAEFPKEGPSILRIQQVVRGDSAAYFCASSPAPGGAGQPQHFGDGTRLSIL.

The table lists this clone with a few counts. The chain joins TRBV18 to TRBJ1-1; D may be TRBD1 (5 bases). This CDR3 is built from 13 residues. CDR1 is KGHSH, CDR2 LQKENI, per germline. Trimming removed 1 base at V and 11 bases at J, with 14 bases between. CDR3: CASSPLGTVGAFF. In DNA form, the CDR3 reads TGTGCCAGCTCACCACTGGGGACCGTAGGGGCTTTCTTT. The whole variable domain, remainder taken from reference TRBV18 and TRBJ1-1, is NAGVMQNPRHLVRRRGQEARLRCSPMKGHSHVYWYRQLPEEGLKFMVYLQKENIIDESGMPKERFSAEFPKEGPSILRIQQVVRGDSAAYFCASSPLGTVGAFFGQGTRLTVV.

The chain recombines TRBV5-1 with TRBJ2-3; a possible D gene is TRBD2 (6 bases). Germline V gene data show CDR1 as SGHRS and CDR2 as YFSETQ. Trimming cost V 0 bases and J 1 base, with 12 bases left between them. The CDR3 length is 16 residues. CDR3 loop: CASSLGSPSGTDTQYF. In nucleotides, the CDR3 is TGCGCCAGCAGCTTGGGATCGCCTAGCGGCACAGATACGCAGTATTTT.

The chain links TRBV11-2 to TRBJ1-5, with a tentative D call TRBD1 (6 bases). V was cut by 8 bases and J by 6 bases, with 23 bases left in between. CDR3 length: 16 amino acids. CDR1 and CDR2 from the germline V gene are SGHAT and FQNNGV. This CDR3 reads CASHNRDTIICQPQHF. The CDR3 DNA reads TGTGCCAGCCACAATCGGGACACGATCATATGTCAGCCCCAGCATTTT.

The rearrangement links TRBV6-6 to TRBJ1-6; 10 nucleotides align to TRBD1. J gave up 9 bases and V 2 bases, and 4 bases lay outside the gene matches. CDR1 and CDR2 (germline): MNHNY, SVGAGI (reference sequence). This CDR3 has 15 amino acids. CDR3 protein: CASSYPTGGRSPLHF. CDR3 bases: TGTGCCAGCAGTTACCCGACAGGGGGCCGTTCACCCCTCCACTTT.

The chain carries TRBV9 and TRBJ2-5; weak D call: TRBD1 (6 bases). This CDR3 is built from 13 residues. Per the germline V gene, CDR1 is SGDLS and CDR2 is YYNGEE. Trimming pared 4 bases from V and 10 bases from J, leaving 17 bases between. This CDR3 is CASSPLQGLGQYF. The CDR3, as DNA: TGTGCCAGCAGCCCCCTACAGGGCTTAGGCCAGTACTTC.

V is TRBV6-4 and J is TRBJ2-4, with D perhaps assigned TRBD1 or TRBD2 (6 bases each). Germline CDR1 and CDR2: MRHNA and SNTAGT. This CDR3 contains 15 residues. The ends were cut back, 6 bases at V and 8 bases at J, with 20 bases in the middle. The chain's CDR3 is CASREGEYRVDIQYF. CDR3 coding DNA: TGTGCCAGCAGGGAGGGGGAATACAGGGTAGACATTCAGTACTTC.

The CDR3 nucleotides are TGTGCCTGGAGTGTACTGGGGGCTATAACCGGGGAGCTGTTTTTT. Protein sequence: CAWSVLGAITGELFF. The chain recombines TRBV30 with TRBJ2-2; D may be TRBD1 (6 bases). CDR3 length: 15 residues. Trimming cost V 0 bases and J 5 bases, with 13 bases left between them. CDR1 is GTSNPN and CDR2 is SVGIG in the germline V gene (reference sequence).

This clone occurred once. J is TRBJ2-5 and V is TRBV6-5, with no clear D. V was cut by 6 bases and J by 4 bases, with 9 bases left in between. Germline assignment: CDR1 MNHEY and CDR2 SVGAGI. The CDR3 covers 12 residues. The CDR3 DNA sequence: TGTGCCAGCAGCCCGGACGGAGAGACCCAGTACTTC. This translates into CASSPDGETQYF.

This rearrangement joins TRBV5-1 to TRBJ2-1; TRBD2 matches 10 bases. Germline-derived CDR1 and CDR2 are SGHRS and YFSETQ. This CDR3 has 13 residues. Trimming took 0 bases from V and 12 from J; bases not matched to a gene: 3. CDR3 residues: CASSLALAGVQFF. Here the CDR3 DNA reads TGCGCCAGCAGCTTGGCTCTAGCGGGGGTGCAGTTCTTC.

In DNA, the CDR3 is TGTGCCAGCAGCTTCAGCCCCAAAGCAGATTCACCCCTCCACTTT. It translates to CASSFSPKADSPLHF. The chain joins TRBV7-8 to TRBJ1-6; no reliable D call. The CDR3 length is 15 residues. V was cut by 3 bases and J by 8 bases, with 14 bases left in between. CDR1 is SGHVS, CDR2 FQNEAQ, per germline.

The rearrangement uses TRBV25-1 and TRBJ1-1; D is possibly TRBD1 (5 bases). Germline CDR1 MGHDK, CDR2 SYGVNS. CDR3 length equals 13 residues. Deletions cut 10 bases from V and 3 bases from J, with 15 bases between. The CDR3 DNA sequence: TGTGCCACCTCCGCGGGGACGGACACTGAAGCTTTCTTT. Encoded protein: CATSAGTDTEAFF.

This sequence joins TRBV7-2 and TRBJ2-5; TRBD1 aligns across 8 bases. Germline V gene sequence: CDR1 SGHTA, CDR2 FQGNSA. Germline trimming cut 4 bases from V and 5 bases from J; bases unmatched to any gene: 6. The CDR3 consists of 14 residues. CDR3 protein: CASSYGQGWETQYF. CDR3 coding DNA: TGTGCCAGCAGCTACGGACAGGGCTGGGAGACCCAGTACTTC.

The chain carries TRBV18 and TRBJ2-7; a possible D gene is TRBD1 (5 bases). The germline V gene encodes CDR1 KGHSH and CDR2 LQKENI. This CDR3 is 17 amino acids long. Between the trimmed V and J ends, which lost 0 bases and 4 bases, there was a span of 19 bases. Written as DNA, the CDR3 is TGTGCCAGCTCACCACCGACGGGCCAGGGTCTGGCTTACGAGCAGTACTTC. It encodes CASSPPTGQGLAYEQYF.

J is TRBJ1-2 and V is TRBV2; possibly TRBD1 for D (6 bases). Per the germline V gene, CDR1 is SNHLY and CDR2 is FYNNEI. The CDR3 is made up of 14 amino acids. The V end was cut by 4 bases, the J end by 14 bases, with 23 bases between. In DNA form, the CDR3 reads TGTGCCAGCAGTGGGGGTGACAGGCTCTATGGTAGGACCTTC. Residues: CASSGGDRLYGRTF. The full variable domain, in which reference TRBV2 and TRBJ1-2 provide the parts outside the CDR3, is EPEVTQTPSHQVTQMGQEVILRCVPISNHLYFYWYRQILGQKVEFLVSFYNNEISEKSEIFDDQFSVERPDGSNFTLKIRSTKLEDSAMYFCASSGGDRLYGRTFGSGTRLTVV.

The chain's CDR3 is CASSRRVGGNSPLHF. DNA for the CDR3: TGTGCCAGCAGTCGTCGGGTCGGGGGTAATTCACCCCTCCACTTT. The chain couples TRBV2 to TRBJ1-6; a weak D match, TRBD1 (5 bases). Germline V gene lookup returns CDR1 SNHLY and CDR2 FYNNEI. V lost 5 bases, J lost 6 bases, and 14 bases lay in between. The CDR3 is made up of 15 amino acids.

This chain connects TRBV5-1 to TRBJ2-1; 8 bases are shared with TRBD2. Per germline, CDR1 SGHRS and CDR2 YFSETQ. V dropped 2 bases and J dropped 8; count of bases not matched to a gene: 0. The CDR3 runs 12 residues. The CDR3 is CASSFSGDEQFF. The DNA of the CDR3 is TGCGCCAGCAGCTTTAGCGGGGATGAGCAGTTCTTC.

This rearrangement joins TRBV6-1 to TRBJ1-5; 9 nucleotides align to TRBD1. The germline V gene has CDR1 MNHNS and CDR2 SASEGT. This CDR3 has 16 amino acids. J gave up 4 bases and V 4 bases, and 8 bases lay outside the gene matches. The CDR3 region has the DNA TGTGCCAGCAGTGGGAACCCGGGACAGGGAAATCAGCCCCAGCATTTT. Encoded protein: CASSGNPGQGNQPQHF.

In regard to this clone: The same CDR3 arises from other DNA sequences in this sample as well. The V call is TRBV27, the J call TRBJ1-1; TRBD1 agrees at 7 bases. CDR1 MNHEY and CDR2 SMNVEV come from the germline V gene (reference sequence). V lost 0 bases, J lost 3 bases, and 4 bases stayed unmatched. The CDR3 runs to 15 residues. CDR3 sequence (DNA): TGTGCCAGCAGTTTATCCAGGGGGTGGGACACTGAAGCTTTCTTT. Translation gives CASSLSRGWDTEAFF.